These 20 T cell receptor beta chains were sequenced from one sample in a study of blood T cell repertoires in COVID-19. Profiling relied on immunoSEQ multiplex PCR, and the TCRdb table lists in-frame clones only, not all of them. The sample carries hundreds of thousands of clones, about 89% recorded once. Sequenced material: peripheral blood. These receptors were collected from a man aged 40-50 years with acute or convalescent COVID-19.

This chain uses TRBV3-1 (or the pseudogene TRBV3-2) with TRBJ2-5; TRBD2 matches at 11 bases. The germline CDR1 and CDR2 sequences are LGHDT and YNNKEL (reference sequence). There are 16 residues in the CDR3. The ends lost 5 bases at V and 3 bases at J; junction bases unmatched: 8. CDR3 in amino acids: CASSEIAGGIKETQYF. In DNA, the CDR3 is TGTGCCAGCAGCGAGATAGCGGGGGGGATTAAAGAGACCCAGTACTTC.

The V and J genes are TRBV12-3 or TRBV12-4 and TRBJ1-2; D is unresolved. Trimming stripped 3 bases from V and 3 bases from J, with 8 bases between. The CDR3 has 13 residues. CDR3 DNA: TGTGCCAGCAGTTTGTCAGAAGACTATGGCTACACCTTC. Translating it yields CASSLSEDYGYTF.

This rearrangement joins TRBV2 to TRBJ1-2; D is possibly TRBD1 (5 bases). The V end lost 3 bases, the J end lost 4 bases, and 9 bases lay between the germline ends. The length of the CDR3 is 13 residues. Looked up from germline, CDR1 is SNHLY and CDR2 is FYNNEI. This CDR3 is CASSDSQGYGYTF. For the CDR3, the DNA is TGTGCCAGCAGTGATAGTCAGGGCTATGGCTACACCTTC. Together with reference TRBV2 and TRBJ1-2, the CDR3 gives the full variable domain: EPEVTQTPSHQVTQMGQEVILRCVPISNHLYFYWYRQILGQKVEFLVSFYNNEISEKSEIFDDQFSVERPDGSNFTLKIRSTKLEDSAMYFCASSDSQGYGYTFGSGTRLTVV.

The chain is built from TRBV5-4 and TRBJ1-4, with 8 bases fitting TRBD1. The ends lost 0 bases at V and 8 bases at J; junction bases unmatched: 6. Germline assignment: CDR1 SGHNT and CDR2 YYREEE (reference sequence). CDR3 size: 15 residues. Written as DNA, the CDR3 is TGTGCCAGCAGCTTGGGGACAGGGAGAGGCGAAAAACTGTTTTTT. Its translation: CASSLGTGRGEKLFF.

The chain carries TRBV9 and TRBJ1-1, with D unclear. Looked up from germline, CDR1 is SGDLS and CDR2 is YYNGEE. V gave up 0 bases and J gave up 3 bases, with 6 bases separating them. The CDR3 contains 13 residues. The DNA of the CDR3 is TGTGCCAGCAGCGTAGTTGTCGACACTGAAGCTTTCTTT. As protein: CASSVVVDTEAFF.

The chain employs TRBV10-3 and TRBJ2-1; TRBD1 is a possible D gene (5 bases). V was cut by 6 bases and J by 3 bases, with 12 bases left in between. The germline V gene encodes CDR1 ENHRY and CDR2 SYGVKD. The CDR3 runs to 14 residues. CDR3 in amino acids: CAIRTSTDYNEQFF. In DNA form, the CDR3 reads TGTGCCATCAGGACCTCGACAGACTACAATGAGCAGTTCTTC.

The chain employs TRBV5-1 and TRBJ2-3, with a tentative D call TRBD1 (5 bases). Between the trimmed V and J ends, which lost 7 bases and 1 base, there was a span of 10 bases. This CDR3 region has 13 residues. Germline loops: CDR1 SGHRS, CDR2 YFSETQ. The CDR3 here is CASREGGTDTQYF. The CDR3 DNA reads as TGCGCCAGCCGTGAAGGGGGCACAGATACGCAGTATTTT.

Only a few counts were recorded for this clone. The chain combines TRBV19 with TRBJ1-4, with 7 positions matching TRBD1. V lost 6 bases to trimming and J lost 0 bases; unmatched junction nucleotides: 4. CDR1 and CDR2 from the germline V gene are LNHDA and SQIVND (reference sequence). The CDR3 covers 15 residues. CDR3 DNA: TGTGCCAGTAGAAAGACAGGGACAACTAATGAAAAACTGTTTTTT. The encoded protein is CASRKTGTTNEKLFF. Using reference TRBV19 and TRBJ1-4 for the parts outside the CDR3, the full variable domain is DGGITQSPKYLFRKEGQNVTLSCEQNLNHDAMYWYRQDPGQGLRLIYYSQIVNDFQKGDIAEGYSVSREKKESFPLTVTSAQKNPTAFYLCASRKTGTTNEKLFFGSGTQLSVL.

The chain employs TRBV7-3 and TRBJ2-1; 8 bases match TRBD2. The CDR3 has 14 residues. Germline CDR1 reads SGHTA; CDR2 reads FQGTGA. Trimming at V came to 2 bases and at J to 6 bases, leaving 3 bases not matched to a gene. CDR3 region: CASSLPGGANEQFF. CDR3 DNA: TGTGCCAGCAGCTTACCCGGGGGGGCCAATGAGCAGTTCTTC.

The rearrangement joins TRBV19 to TRBJ2-7; weak D call: TRBD1 (5 bases). The CDR3 consists of 13 residues. V was clipped by 7 bases and J by 5 bases, with 15 bases between them. CDR1 and CDR2 (germline): LNHDA, SQIVND (reference sequence). The DNA of the CDR3 is TGTGCCAGTACGGCCCTGGGGCACGACGAGCAGTACTTC. Its protein product is CASTALGHDEQYF.

J is TRBJ2-2 and V is TRBV27; possibly TRBD2 for D (5 bases). Looked up from germline, CDR1 is MNHEY and CDR2 is SMNVEV (reference sequence). Trimming pared 7 bases from V and 4 bases from J, leaving 13 bases between. This CDR3 is built from 14 residues. The CDR3 loop is CASMIEGGTGELFF. Written as DNA, the CDR3 is TGTGCCAGCATGATCGAGGGTGGCACCGGGGAGCTGTTTTTT.

The rearrangement joins TRBV6-5 to TRBJ2-7; 9 nucleotides line up with TRBD1. CDR3 length: 15 residues. CDR1 is MNHEY and CDR2 is SVGAGI in the germline V gene. V lost 0 bases and J lost 3; bases outside the gene matches: 3. The CDR3 region has the DNA TGTGCCAGCAGTTACTCTCCGGGACAGGGCTACGAGCAGTACTTC. This codes for CASSYSPGQGYEQYF.

This clone was found once. The chain has TRBV29-1 and TRBJ1-4; tentatively, D is TRBD1 (5 bases). This CDR3 is built from 14 residues. Germline CDR1 and CDR2: SQVTM and ANQGSEA. The ends were cut back, 7 bases at V and 0 bases at J, with 12 bases in the middle. The CDR3 loop is CSALRGTTNEKLFF. Here the CDR3 DNA reads TGCAGCGCTCTCCGGGGGACAACTAATGAAAAACTGTTTTTT.

The chain has TRBV27 and TRBJ1-2, with TRBD1 as a possible D gene (5 bases). The length of the CDR3 is 14 residues. Germline CDR1 reads MNHEY; CDR2 reads SMNVEV (reference sequence). Between the trimmed V and J ends, which lost 10 bases and 1 base, there was a span of 16 bases. The CDR3 here is CATRSRGGNYGYTF. The CDR3 nucleotides read TGTGCCACCCGGTCTAGGGGCGGTAACTATGGCTACACCTTC.

Here the CDR3 reads CAWSTFVNTEAFF. The CDR3, as DNA: TGTGCCTGGAGTACTTTTGTGAACACTGAAGCTTTCTTT. This sequence joins TRBV30 and TRBJ1-1; no clear D gene. From germline, CDR1 is GTSNPN and CDR2 SVGIG (reference sequence). The CDR3 is made up of 13 amino acids. V was trimmed by 2 bases and J by 0 bases, leaving 7 bases between them. Drawing the rest from reference TRBV30 and TRBJ1-1, the complete variable domain is SQTIHQWPATLVQPVGSPLSLECTVEGTSNPNLYWYRQAAGRGLQLLFYSVGIGQISSEVPQNLSASRPQDRQFILSSKKLLLSDSGFYLCAWSTFVNTEAFFGQGTRLTVV.

V is TRBV30 and J is TRBJ2-1, with a tentative D call TRBD2 (5 bases). V was shortened by 3 bases and J by 9 bases, with 12 bases between the two germline ends. The CDR3 is 12 residues long. Germline CDR1 and CDR2: GTSNPN and SVGIG (reference sequence). The CDR3 loop is CAWRKLVTEQFF. CDR3 nucleotide sequence: TGTGCCTGGAGGAAACTAGTTACTGAGCAGTTCTTC.

This chain uses TRBV20-1 with TRBJ1-2, with D perhaps TRBD1 (6 bases). Per the germline V gene, CDR1 is DFQATT and CDR2 is SNEGSKA (reference sequence). V gave up 3 bases and J gave up 2 bases, with 13 bases separating them. The CDR3 is 14 residues long. CDR3 sequence reads: CSASARDINYGYTF. The DNA of the CDR3 is TGCAGTGCTAGTGCCCGGGACATAAACTATGGCTACACCTTC.

The genes are TRBV28 and TRBJ2-7; TRBD1 is a possible D gene (5 bases). This CDR3 spans 16 amino acids. The V end lost 6 bases, the J end lost 0 bases, and 18 bases lay between the germline ends. Germline V gene data show CDR1 as MDHEN and CDR2 as SYDVKM. CDR3 sequence: CASSWGYVNPSYEQYF. CDR3 coding DNA: TGTGCCAGCAGCTGGGGCTATGTGAACCCCTCCTACGAGCAGTACTTC.

Here the CDR3 DNA reads TGCGCCAGCAGCCCGTACACCTCTCAAGAGACCCAGTACTTC. Amino acid sequence: CASSPYTSQETQYF. V is TRBV5-1 and J is TRBJ2-5, with no clear D. The CDR3 contains 14 residues. Trimming took 4 bases from V and 2 from J, leaving 12 bases between them. Germline V lookup: CDR1 SGHRS, CDR2 YFSETQ. Full variable domain (missing parts from reference TRBV5-1 and TRBJ2-5): KAGVTQTPRYLIKTRGQQVTLSCSPISGHRSVSWYQQTPGQGLQFLFEYFSETQRNKGNFPGRFSGRQFSNSRSEMNVSTLELGDSALYLCASSPYTSQETQYFGPGTRLLVL.

The CDR3 DNA follows: TGTGCCAGCAGCTTATTCGCGGGGGCGAACAATGAGCAGTTCTTC. Its protein is CASSLFAGANNEQFF. The chain recombines TRBV7-9 with TRBJ2-1; maybe TRBD2 (7 bases). Trimming shortened V by 2 bases and J by 5 bases, and 13 bases separated the two germline ends. The CDR3 totals 15 residues. Germline-derived CDR1 and CDR2 are SEHNR and FQNEAQ (reference sequence).